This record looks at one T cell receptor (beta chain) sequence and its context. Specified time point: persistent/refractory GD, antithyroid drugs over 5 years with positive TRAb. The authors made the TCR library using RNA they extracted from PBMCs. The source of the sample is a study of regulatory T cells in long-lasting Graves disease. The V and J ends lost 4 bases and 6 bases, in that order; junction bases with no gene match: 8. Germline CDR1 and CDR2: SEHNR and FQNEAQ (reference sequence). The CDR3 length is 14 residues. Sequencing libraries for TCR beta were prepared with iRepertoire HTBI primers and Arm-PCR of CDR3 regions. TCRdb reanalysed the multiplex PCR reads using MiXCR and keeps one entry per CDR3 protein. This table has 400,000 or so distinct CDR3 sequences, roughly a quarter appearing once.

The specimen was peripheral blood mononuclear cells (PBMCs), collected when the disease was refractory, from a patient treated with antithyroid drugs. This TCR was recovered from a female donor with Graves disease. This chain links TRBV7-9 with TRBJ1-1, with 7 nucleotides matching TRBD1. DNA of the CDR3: TGTGCCAGCAGCTATTGGGACAGTATCTCTGAAGCTTTCTTT. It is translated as CASSYWDSISEAFF.